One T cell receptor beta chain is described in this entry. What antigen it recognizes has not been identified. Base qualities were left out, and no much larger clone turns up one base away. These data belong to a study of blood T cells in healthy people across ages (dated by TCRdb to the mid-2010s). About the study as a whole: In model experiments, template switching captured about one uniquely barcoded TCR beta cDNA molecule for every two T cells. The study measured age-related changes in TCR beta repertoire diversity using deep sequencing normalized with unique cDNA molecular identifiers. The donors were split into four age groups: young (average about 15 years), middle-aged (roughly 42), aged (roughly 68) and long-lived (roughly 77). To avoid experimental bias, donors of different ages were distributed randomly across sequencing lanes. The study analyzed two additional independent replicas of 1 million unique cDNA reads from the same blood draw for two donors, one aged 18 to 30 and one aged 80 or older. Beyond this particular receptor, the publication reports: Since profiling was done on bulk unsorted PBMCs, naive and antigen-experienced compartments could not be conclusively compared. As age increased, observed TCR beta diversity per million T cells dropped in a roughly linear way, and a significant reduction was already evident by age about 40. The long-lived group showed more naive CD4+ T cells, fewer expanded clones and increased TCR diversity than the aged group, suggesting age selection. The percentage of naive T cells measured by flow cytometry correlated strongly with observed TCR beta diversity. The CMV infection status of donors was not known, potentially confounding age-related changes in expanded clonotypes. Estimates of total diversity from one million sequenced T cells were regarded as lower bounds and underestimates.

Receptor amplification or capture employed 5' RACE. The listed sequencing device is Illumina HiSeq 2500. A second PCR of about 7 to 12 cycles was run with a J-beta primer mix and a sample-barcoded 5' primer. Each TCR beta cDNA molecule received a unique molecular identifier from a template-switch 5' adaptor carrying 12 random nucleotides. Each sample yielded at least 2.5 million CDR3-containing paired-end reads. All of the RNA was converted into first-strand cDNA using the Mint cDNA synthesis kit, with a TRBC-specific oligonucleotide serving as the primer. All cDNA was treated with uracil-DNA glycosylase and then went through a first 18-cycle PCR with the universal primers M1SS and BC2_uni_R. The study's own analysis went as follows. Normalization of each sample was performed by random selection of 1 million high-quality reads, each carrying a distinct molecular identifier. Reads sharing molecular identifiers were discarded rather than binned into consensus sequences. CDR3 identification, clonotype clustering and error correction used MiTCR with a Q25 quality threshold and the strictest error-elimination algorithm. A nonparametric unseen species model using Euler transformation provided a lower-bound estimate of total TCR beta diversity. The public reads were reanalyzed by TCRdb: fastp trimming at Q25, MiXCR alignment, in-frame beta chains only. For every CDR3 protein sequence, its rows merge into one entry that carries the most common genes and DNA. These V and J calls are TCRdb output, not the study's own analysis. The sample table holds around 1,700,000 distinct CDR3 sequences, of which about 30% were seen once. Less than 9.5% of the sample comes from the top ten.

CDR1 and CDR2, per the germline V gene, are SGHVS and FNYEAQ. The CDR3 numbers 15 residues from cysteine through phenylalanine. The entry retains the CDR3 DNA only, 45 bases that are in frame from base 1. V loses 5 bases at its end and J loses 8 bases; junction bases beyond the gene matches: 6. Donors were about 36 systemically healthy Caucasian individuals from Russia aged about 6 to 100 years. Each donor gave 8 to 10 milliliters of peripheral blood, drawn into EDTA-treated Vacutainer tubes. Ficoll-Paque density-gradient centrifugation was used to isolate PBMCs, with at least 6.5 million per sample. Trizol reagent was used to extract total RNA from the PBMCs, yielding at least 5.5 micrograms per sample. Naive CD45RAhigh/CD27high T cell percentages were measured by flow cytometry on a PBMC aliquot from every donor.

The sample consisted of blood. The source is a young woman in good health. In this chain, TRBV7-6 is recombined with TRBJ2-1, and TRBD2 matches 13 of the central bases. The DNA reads TGTGCCAGCAGCCGGACTAGCGGGAGTGAAGATGAGCAGTTCTTC. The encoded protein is CASSRTSGSEDEQFF.